Detailed here is one TCR beta chain. In its sample, this clonotype comes out as medium-sized (0.01 to 0.1%). The antigen it recognizes is unknown. Per-base qualities were not stored, and no clone one base away is much larger. The data were obtained in a study of low-dose radiotherapy and immunotherapy resistance in tumors (dated by TCRdb to between 2022 and 2023). Context from the whole study: In Cohort 1, each fraction delivered 0.5 Gy every 2 weeks, and the prescribed total PTV dose was 6.5 Gy. Cohort 2 received 1 Gy per fraction every two weeks, with a total of 13 Gy over 26 weeks. Patients were given nivolumab as a 240 mg flat dose every two weeks and ipilimumab at 1 mg/kg every six weeks, with both drugs delivered intravenously. Cyclophosphamide 200 mg/m2 was administered intravenously every two weeks, one day before each radiation and immunotherapy administration. Aspirin 300 mg was taken orally once daily by patients for four cycles, starting on cycle 1 day 1. Randomization of trial participants into treatment groups was not performed. The translational analysis covered eight patients: three from the first dose cohort and the first five from the second dose cohort.

This specimen's time point label, interpreted: before trial treatment. The donors came from RACIN, which was a single-arm phase I dose-escalation trial that paired nivolumab and ipilimumab with aspirin, low-dose cyclophosphamide and low-dose radiotherapy. Eligible patients had advanced, TIL-negative solid tumors. TCRdb records Illumina HiSeq 2500 as the sequencer. First-strand cDNA was synthesized using Superscript III and a set of TRAV- and TRBV-specific primers, so that both TCRalpha and TCRbeta chains were covered. An approximately 19-cycle PCR with Phusion amplified the TCRs, pairing a constant-region primer with the adapter that was attached to the V primers. Isolated mRNA was amplified with the MessageAmp II aRNA Amplification Kit, using a roughly 15-hour in vitro transcription at 37°C. mRNA for TCR sequencing was isolated with the Dynabeads mRNA DIRECT Purification Kit. Indexed Illumina adapters were added in a second Phusion PCR of approximately 27 cycles, after which AMPure XP beads were used to purify the products. As for the original processing: Custom Perl scripts pooled TCR sequences encoding the same protein, removed out-of-frame sequences and computed each clonotype's abundance. Any TCR sequence supported by only a single read was excluded from analysis. Shannon entropy, Gini index, clonality, richness, and the frequency of TCRs shared between repertoires were included as repertoire metrics. TCRdb handled the public reads itself, with Q25 trimming in fastp and clone calling in MiXCR, and kept productive beta chains. One record per CDR3 amino acid sequence lists the most common genes and DNA. For this entry, the V and J calls and clone size follow TCRdb and not the study's own pipeline. The sample table contains 30,000 to 50,000 distinct CDR3 sequences; only one count was recorded for roughly 28% of them. The top ten constitute 3.7% of the sample.

The sequencing here drew on PBMCs, taken before treatment. This clonotype was obtained from a male donor with gallbladder cancer.

At the DNA level, the sequence is TGTGCCAGCAGATTGGACAGAAATGGCAAAAACATTCAGTACTTC. Its translation reads: CASRLDRNGKNIQYF. The rearrangement combines TRBV6-2 or TRBV6-3 with TRBJ2-4; the D region possibly corresponds to TRBD1 (6 bases align). Reading the germline V gene gives CDR1 MNHEY and CDR2 SVGEGT. V and J are truncated by 6 bases and 3 bases respectively, leaving an intervening sequence of 15 bases. From the cysteine through the phenylalanine, the CDR3 covers 15 amino acids. The kept DNA is CDR3 alone, 45 bases in frame from the first base.